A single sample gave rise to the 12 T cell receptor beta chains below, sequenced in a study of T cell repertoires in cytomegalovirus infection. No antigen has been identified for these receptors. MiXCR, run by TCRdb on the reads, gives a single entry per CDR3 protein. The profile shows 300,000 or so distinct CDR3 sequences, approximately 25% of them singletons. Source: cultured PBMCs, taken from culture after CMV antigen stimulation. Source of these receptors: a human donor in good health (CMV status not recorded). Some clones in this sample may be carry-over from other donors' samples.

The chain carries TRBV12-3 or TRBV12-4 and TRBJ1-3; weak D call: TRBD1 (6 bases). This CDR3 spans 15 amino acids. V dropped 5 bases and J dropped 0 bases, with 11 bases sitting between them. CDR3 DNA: TGTGCCAGCAGTGTGGGACAACGCTCTGGAAACACCATATATTTT. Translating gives CASSVGQRSGNTIYF.

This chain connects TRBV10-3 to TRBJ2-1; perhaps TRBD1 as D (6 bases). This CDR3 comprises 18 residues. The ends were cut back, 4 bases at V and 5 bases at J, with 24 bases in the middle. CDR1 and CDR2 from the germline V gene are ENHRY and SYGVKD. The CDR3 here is CAISAGVFRGQENNEQFF. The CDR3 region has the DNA TGTGCCATCAGTGCGGGCGTTTTCCGGGGACAAGAGAACAATGAGCAGTTCTTC.

CDR3: CASSYSEAKAGAVYV. CDR3 nucleotides: TGTGCCAGCAGTTACTCGGAGGCTAAAGCGGGGGCTGTATACGTC. The chain links TRBV6-6 to TRBJ2-7, with TRBD2 matching 8 bases. The V gene's germline CDR1 is MNHNY and CDR2 SVGAGI (reference sequence). This CDR3 has 15 residues. J lost 13 bases, V lost 0 bases, and 14 bases had no gene match.

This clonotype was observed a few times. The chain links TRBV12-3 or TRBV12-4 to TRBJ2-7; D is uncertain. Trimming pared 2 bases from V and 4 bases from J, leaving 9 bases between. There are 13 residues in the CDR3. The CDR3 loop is CASSLQKRYEQYF. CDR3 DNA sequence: TGTGCCAGCAGTTTACAGAAGAGATACGAGCAGTACTTC.

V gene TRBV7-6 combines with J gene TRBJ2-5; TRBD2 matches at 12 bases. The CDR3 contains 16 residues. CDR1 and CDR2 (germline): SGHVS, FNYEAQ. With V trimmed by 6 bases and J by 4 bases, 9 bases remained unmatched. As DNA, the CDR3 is TGTGCCAGCAGACCTCGGGCTAGCGGGAGGGGAGAGACCCAGTACTTC. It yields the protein CASRPRASGRGETQYF. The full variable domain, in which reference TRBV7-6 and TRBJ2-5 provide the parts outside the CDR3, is GAGVSQSPRYKVTKRGQDVALRCDPISGHVSLYWYRQALGQGPEFLTYFNYEAQQDKSGLPNDRFSAERPEGSISTLTIQRTEQRDSAMYRCASRPRASGRGETQYFGPGTRLLVL.

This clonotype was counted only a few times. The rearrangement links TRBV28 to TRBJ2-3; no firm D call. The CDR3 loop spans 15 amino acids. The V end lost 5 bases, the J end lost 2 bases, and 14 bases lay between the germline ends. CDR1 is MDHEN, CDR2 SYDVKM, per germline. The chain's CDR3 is CASSKLMSPTDTQYF. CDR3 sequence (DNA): TGTGCCAGCAGTAAGTTGATGAGCCCCACAGATACGCAGTATTTT.

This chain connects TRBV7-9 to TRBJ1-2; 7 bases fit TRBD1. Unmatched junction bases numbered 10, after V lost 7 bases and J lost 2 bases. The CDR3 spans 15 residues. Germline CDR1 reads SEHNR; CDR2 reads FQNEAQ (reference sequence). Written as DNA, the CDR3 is TGTGCCAGCACCCTAGACAGGGTGAGGAACTATGGCTACACCTTC. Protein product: CASTLDRVRNYGYTF.

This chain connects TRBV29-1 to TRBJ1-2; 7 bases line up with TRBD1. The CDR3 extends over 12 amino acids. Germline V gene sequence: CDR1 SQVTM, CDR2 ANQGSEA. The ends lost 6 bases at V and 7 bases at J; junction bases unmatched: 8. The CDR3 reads CSVGTGAGGYTF. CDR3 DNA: TGCAGCGTCGGAACAGGGGCAGGTGGCTACACCTTC.

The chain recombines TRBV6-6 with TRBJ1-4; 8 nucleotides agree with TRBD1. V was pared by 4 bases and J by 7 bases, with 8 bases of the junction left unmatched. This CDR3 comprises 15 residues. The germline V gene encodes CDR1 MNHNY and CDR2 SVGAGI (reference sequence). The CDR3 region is CASSSPRGQGEKLFF. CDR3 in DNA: TGTGCCAGCAGTTCGCCCAGGGGGCAGGGTGAAAAACTGTTTTTT.

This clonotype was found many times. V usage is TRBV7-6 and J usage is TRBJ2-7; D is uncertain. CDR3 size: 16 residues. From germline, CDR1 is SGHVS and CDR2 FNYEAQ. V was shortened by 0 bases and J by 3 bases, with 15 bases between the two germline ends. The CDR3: CASSLAADSLGYEQYF. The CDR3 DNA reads TGTGCCAGCAGCTTAGCGGCAGACTCGCTGGGCTACGAGCAGTACTTC.

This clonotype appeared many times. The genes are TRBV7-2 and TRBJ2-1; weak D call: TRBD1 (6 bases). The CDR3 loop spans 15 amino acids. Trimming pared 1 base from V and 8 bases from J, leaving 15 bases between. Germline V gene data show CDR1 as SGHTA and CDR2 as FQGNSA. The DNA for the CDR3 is TGTGCCAGCAGCTTAGTTAGGGGGAGTCTGCATGAGCAGTTCTTC. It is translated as CASSLVRGSLHEQFF.

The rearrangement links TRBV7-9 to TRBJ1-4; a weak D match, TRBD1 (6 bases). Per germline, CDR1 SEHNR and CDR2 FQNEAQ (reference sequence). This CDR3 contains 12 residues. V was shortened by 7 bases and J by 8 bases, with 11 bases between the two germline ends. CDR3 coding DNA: TGTGCCAGCATAGACAGGCAGGAAAAACTGTTTTTT. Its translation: CASIDRQEKLFF.